This paragraph covers one TCR beta chain sequence. This record belongs to a study of blood T cell repertoires in COVID-19. Study-wide background: The origin of the acute and convalescent COVID-19 samples was the United States, Italy and Spain. T cells, B-cell-depleted T cells, or PBMCs provided the cDNA or gDNA that served as material.

V was trimmed by 4 bases and J by 1 base, leaving 9 bases between them. This CDR3 has 14 residues. The V gene's germline CDR1 is SNHLY and CDR2 FYNNEI. Methods used by the authors: Nucleated cell number was recorded as an estimate derived from reference gene primer amplification. This table comes from immunoSEQ multiplex PCR, and its TCRdb copy is limited to in-frame clones, with some not included. The V and J calls and the clone size are those of that table, but D and trimming were determined from the DNA. The sample includes under 85,000 clones, approximately 78% seen only once; the top ten take roughly a fifth.

The rearrangement joins TRBV2 to TRBJ2-3, with TRBD2 as a possible D gene (6 bases). The sequenced sample consisted of peripheral blood. This sequence originates from a human donor in a cohort sampled during active COVID-19. CDR3 region: CASSVGGGTDTQYF. For the CDR3, the DNA is TGTGCCAGCAGTGTCGGCGGGGGCACAGATACGCAGTATTTT.